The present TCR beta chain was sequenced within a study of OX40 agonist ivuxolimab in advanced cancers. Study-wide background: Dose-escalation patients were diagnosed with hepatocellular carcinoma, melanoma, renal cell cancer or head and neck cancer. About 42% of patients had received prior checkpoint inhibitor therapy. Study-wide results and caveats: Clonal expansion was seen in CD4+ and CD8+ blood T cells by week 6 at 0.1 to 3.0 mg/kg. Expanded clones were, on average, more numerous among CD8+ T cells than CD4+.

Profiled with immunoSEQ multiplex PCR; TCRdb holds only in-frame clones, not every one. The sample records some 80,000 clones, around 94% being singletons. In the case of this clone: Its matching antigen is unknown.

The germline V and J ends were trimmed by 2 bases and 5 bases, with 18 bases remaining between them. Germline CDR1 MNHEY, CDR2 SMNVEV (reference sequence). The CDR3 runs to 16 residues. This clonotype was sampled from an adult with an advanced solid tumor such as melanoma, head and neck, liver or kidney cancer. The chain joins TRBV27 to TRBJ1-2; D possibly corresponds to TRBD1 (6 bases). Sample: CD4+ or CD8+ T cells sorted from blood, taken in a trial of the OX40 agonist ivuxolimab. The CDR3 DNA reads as TGTGCCAGCAGTTTAGGTCGGGGGCCCTCGGAATATGGCTACACCTTC. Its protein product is CASSLGRGPSEYGYTF.